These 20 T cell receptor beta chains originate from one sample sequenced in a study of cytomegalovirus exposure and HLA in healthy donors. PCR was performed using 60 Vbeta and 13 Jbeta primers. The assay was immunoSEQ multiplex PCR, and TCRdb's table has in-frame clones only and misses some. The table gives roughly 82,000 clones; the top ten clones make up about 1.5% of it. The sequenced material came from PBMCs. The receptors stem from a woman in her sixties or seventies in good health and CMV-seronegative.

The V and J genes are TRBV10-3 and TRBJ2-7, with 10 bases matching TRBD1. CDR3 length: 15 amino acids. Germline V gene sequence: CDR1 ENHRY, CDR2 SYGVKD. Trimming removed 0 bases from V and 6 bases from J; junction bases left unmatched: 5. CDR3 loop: CAISESGQGTSEQYF. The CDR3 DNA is TGTGCCATCAGTGAGTCGGGACAGGGGACGAGCGAGCAGTACTTC.

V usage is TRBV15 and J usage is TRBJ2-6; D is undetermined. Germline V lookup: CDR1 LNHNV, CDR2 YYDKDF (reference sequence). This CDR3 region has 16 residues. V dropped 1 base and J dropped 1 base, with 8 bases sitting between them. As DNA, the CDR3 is TGTGCCACCAGCAGAGTCGGTCGATCTGGGGCCAACGTCCTGACTTTC. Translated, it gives CATSRVGRSGANVLTF.

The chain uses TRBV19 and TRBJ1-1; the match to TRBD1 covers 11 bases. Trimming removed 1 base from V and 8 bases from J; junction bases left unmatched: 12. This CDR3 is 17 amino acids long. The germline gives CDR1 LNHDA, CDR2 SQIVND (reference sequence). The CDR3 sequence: CASSIGLDRGLLLEAFF. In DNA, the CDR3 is TGTGCCAGTAGTATAGGATTGGACAGGGGGCTCCTACTGGAAGCTTTCTTT.

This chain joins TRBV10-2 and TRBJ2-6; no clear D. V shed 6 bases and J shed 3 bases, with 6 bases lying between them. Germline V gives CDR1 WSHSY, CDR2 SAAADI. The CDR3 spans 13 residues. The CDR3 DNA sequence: TGCGCCAGCAGCATGAGTGGGGCCAACGTCCTGACTTTC. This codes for CASSMSGANVLTF.

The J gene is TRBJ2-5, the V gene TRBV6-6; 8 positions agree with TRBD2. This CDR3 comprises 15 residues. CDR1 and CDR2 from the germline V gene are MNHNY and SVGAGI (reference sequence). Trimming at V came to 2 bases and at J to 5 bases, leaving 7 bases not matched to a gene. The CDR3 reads CASSYLRGRQETQYF. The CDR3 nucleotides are TGTGCCAGCAGTTACCTCCGCGGGAGGCAGGAGACCCAGTACTTC.

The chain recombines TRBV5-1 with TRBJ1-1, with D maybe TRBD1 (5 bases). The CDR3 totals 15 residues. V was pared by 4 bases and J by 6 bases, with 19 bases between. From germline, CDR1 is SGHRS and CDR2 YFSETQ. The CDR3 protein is CASSAGLAPGAEAFF. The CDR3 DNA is TGCGCCAGCAGCGCCGGATTGGCCCCGGGGGCTGAAGCTTTCTTT.

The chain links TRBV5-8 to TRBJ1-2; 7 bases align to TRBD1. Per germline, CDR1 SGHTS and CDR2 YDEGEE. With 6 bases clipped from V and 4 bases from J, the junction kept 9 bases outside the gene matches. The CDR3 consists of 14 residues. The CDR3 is CASTPRDSPYGYTF. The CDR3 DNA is TGTGCCAGCACTCCCCGGGACAGCCCCTATGGCTACACCTTC. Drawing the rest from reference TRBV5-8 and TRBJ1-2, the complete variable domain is EAGVTQSPTHLIKTRGQQATLRCSPISGHTSVYWYQQALGLGLQFLLWYDEGEERNRGNFPPRFSGRQFPNYSSELNVNALELEDSALYLCASTPRDSPYGYTFGSGTRLTVV.

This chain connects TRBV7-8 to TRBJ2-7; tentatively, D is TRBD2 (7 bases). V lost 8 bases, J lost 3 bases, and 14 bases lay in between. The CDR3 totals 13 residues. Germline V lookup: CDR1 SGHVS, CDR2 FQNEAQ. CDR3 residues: CASGGASGYEQYF. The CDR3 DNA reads TGTGCCAGCGGGGGGGCTAGCGGCTACGAGCAGTACTTC.

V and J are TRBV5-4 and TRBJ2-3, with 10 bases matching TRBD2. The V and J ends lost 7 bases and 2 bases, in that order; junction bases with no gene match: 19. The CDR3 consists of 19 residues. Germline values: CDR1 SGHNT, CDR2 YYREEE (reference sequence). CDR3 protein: CASSFYRGGSGRSTDTQYF. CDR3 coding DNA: TGTGCCAGCTCGTTCTATCGTGGGGGTAGCGGGAGGTCCACAGATACGCAGTATTTT.

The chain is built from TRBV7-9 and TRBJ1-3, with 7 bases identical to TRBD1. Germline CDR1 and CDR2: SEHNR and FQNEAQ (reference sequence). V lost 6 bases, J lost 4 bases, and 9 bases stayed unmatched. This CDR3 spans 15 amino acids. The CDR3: CASSPKGARGNTIYF. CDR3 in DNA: TGTGCCAGCAGTCCAAAGGGGGCCAGGGGAAACACCATATATTTT.

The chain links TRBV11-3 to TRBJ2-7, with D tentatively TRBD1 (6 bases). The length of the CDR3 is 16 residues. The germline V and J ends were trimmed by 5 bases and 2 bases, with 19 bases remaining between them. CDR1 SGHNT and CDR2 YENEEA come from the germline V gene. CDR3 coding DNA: TGTGCCAGCAGCCCGGGTGGCTCCAGGGGTGCCTACGAGCAGTACTTC. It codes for CASSPGGSRGAYEQYF.

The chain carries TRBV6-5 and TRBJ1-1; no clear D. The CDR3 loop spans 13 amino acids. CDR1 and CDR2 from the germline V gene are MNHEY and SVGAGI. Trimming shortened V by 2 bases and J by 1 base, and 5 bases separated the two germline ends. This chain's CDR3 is CASSYGQNTEAFF. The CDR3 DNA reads TGTGCCAGCAGTTACGGGCAGAACACTGAAGCTTTCTTT.

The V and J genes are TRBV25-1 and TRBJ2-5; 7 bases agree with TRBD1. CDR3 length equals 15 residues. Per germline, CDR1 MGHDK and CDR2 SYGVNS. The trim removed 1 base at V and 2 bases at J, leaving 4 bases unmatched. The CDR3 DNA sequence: TGTGCCAGCAGTGAATTTGTGACAGGGCAAGAGACCCAGTACTTC. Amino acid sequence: CASSEFVTGQETQYF.

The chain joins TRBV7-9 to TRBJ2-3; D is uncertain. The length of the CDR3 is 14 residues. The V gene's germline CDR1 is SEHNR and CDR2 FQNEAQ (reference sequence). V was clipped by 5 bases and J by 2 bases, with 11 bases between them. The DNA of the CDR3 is TGTGCCAGCAGCCCTCCGAGAACCACAGATACGCAGTATTTT. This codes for CASSPPRTTDTQYF.

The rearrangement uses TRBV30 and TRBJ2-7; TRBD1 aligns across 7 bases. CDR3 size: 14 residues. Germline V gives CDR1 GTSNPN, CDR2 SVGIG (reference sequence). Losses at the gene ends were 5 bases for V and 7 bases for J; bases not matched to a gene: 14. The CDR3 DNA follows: TGTGCCTGGGTTCCGGGACAGAAAACGGGGGAGCAGTACTTC. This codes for CAWVPGQKTGEQYF. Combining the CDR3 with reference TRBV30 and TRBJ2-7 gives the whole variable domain SQTIHQWPATLVQPVGSPLSLECTVEGTSNPNLYWYRQAAGRGLQLLFYSVGIGQISSEVPQNLSASRPQDRQFILSSKKLLLSDSGFYLCAWVPGQKTGEQYFGPGTRLTVT.

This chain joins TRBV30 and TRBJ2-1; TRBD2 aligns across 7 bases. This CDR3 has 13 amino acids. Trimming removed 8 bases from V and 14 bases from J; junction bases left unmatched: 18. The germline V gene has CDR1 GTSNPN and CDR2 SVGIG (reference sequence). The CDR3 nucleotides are TGTGCCGGTAAACTTATATCGACTAGCCCTGAGTTCTTC. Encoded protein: CAGKLISTSPEFF.

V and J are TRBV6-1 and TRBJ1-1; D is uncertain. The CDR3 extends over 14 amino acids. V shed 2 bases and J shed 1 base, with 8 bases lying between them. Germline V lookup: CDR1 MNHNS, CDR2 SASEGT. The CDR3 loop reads CASSENTENTEAFF. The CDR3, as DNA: TGTGCCAGCAGTGAAAACACAGAGAACACTGAAGCTTTCTTT.

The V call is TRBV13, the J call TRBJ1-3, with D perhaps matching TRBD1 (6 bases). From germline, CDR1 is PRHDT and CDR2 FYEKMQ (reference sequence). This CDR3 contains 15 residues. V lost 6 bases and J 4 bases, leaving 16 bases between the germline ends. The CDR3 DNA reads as TGTGCCAGCAGGTTCAGGGGATATGACGGAAACACCATATATTTT. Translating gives CASRFRGYDGNTIYF.

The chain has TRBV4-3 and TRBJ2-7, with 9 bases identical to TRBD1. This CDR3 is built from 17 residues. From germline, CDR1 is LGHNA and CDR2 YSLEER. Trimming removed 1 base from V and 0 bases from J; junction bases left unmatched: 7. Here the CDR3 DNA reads TGCGCCAGCAGCCAAGGGATATGGGGACAGGGCTCCTACGAGCAGTACTTC. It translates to CASSQGIWGQGSYEQYF.

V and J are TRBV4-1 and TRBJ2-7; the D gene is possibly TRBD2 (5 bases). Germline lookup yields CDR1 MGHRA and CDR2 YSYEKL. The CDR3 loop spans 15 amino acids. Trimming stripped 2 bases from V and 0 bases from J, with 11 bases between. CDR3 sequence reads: CASSQLSGTSYEQYF. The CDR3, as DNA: TGCGCCAGCAGCCAACTAAGCGGCACCTCCTACGAGCAGTACTTC.